Here is one T cell receptor (beta chain) with its context. This clone appeared a few times. What antigen it recognizes has not been identified. No per-base quality is available; no much larger clone lies one base away. Taken from cysteine to phenylalanine, the CDR3 has 16 residues. Only the CDR3 DNA is retained, 48 bases long and in frame from the first base. Trimming removed 6 bases from V and 3 bases from J; the gene matches leave 8 bases unexplained. CDR1 and CDR2, looked up from the germline V gene, are MDHEN and SYDVKM. Receptors were amplified or captured by the immunoSEQ multiplex PCR assay. In its TCRdb copy, this immuneACCESS table keeps in-frame sequences only and misses some clones. Where compared with another copy, unresolved V genes explain less than half of these, and the others have no known cause. This sample holds roughly 710,000 clones; approximately 85% were observed only once. The ten top clones hold 0.0095% to 0.011% of the sample.

This record belongs to a study of shared T cell receptors in the human thymus (dated by TCRdb to the early 2020s). Concerning the study at large: The study investigated the way shared, self-reactive T-cell receptor alpha chains are produced in the human thymus.

These data also featured in a second study, about human thymus T cells. The second publication reports: Donors were immunologically healthy infants undergoing open corrective cardiac surgery for congenital heart defects in Finland. The thymus tissue came from surgical resects taken out during corrective cardiac surgery. V and J gene segment usage appeared biased in both thymic and peripheral blood repertoires. The related research reported highly overlapping thymic TCR repertoires among unrelated individuals. TCR alpha and beta repertoires from seven to nine infant thymus samples and a few related peripheral blood samples were characterized in the study. Donor ages ranging from roughly 6 to 244 days were recorded, and over 5 male and a couple of female infants were included in the cohort. Thymocytes were freed from the tissue by mechanical means and kept at -70 degrees C as pellets of roughly 8.5-31 million cells. A QIAsymphony instrument was used to extract genomic DNA from frozen cell pellets. Using the immunoSEQ multiplex PCR assay, the TCRB and TCRAD loci were amplified from a standardized quantity of quality-controlled genomic DNA. Amplicons spanned the V(D)J region at a length sufficient to cover the CDR3 and identify V and J genes. Amplicon sequencing was performed on an Illumina platform through the commercial immunoSEQ service. Primer bias and sequencing errors were corrected as previously described, and TCRAD and TCRB were defined on the basis of the IMGT database. The repertoires were analysed using immunoSEQ Analyzer 3.0 and VDJTools for basic statistics, V/J segment usage, diversity estimates, rarefaction and pairwise overlap. Diversity was estimated with Chao1, ChaoE, Efron-Thisted, Shannon and inverse Simpson indices, and also on datasets down-sampled to the smallest sample. Repertoire overlap was determined by strict matching of CDR3 nucleotide sequence, V gene and J gene, and Jaccard-based multidimensional scaling clustering was applied. Thymus samples yielded on average approximately 800,000 unique TCRB clonotypes, compared with roughly 80,000 from blood samples.

The TCR comes from a girl under three years old with a congenital heart defect. Donor details come from another sample of the same person, matched by shared clones. The rearranged segments are TRBV28 and TRBJ1-1, and 12 bases in between align with TRBD1. The sequencing input was thymocytes. The CDR3 reads as follows: CASSPGTGGRDTEAFF. The base sequence is TGTGCCAGCAGCCCCGGGACAGGGGGCAGGGACACTGAAGCTTTCTTT.